The 20 T cell receptor beta chains listed next were all sequenced from one sample in a study of blood T cell repertoires in COVID-19. Sequencing used immunoSEQ multiplex PCR; TCRdb keeps in-frame clones, though not all of them. This table holds about 130,000 clones, over 75% found once. The sequencing input was peripheral blood. These receptors originate from a woman of 80 years or more with acute or convalescent COVID-19.

In its sample, this clone was seen once. The rearrangement uses TRBV5-6 and TRBJ2-2, with a weak D call TRBD1 (5 bases). Per germline, CDR1 SGHDT and CDR2 YYEEEE. This CDR3 is 17 amino acids long. Trimming removed 4 bases at V and 0 bases at J, with 16 bases between. The CDR3 is CASSEVRTSSNTGELFF. CDR3 bases: TGTGCCAGCAGCGAAGTCCGGACATCATCGAACACCGGGGAGCTGTTTTTT.

The CDR3 loop is CASSFNTVNTEAFF. CDR3 DNA sequence: TGCGCCAGCAGCTTTAACACAGTGAACACTGAAGCTTTCTTT. The rearrangement joins TRBV5-1 to TRBJ1-1; unclear D gene. Germline lookup yields CDR1 SGHRS and CDR2 YFSETQ. Trimming took off 2 bases at V and 0 bases at J, with 8 bases between the two ends. The CDR3 extends over 14 amino acids.

The rearrangement uses TRBV18 and TRBJ1-1; maybe TRBD1 (6 bases). V was clipped by 2 bases and J by 9 bases, with 16 bases between them. This CDR3 is 14 amino acids long. Germline CDR1 reads KGHSH; CDR2 reads LQKENI. The CDR3 DNA follows: TGTGCCAGCTCACCAGTTTATAAGACAGGTCAAGCTTTCTTT. The encoded protein is CASSPVYKTGQAFF.

The CDR3 nucleotides are TGTGCCAGCAGCTTCGGGACAGGAACTCGAATGAGCGGCTACACCTTC. It translates to CASSFGTGTRMSGYTF. The chain carries TRBV11-2 and TRBJ1-2; TRBD1 agrees at 8 bases. The CDR3 totals 16 residues. The V and J ends lost 3 bases and 8 bases, in that order; junction bases with no gene match: 14. Germline loops: CDR1 SGHAT, CDR2 FQNNGV.

The chain carries TRBV9 and TRBJ1-6; D is possibly TRBD1 (6 bases). V lost 2 bases and J lost 6, with 9 bases in between. In germline, CDR1 is SGDLS, CDR2 YYNGEE. CDR3 length: 14 residues. The CDR3, as DNA: TGTGCCAGCAGCGTTACAGGGACTAATTCACCCCTCCACTTT. Residues: CASSVTGTNSPLHF.

The chain carries TRBV28 and TRBJ2-7; 9 bases line up with TRBD1. CDR1 MDHEN and CDR2 SYDVKM come from the germline V gene. The V gene end was trimmed by 7 bases and the J gene end by 1 base; junction bases not matched to a gene: 8. The CDR3 sequence is 15 residues long. This CDR3 is CASMGTGGDSYEQYV. DNA for the CDR3: TGTGCCAGCATGGGTACAGGGGGCGATTCCTACGAGCAGTACGTC.

The V call is TRBV5-1, the J call TRBJ1-6, with no clear D. Germline CDR1 is SGHRS and CDR2 is YFSETQ. This CDR3 has 13 amino acids. The ends were cut back, 0 bases at V and 10 bases at J, with 8 bases in the middle. The CDR3 region is CASSLDSPSPLHF. DNA for the CDR3: TGCGCCAGCAGCTTGGACAGTCCCTCACCCCTCCACTTT.

This chain uses TRBV2 with TRBJ1-5; D perhaps matches TRBD1 (6 bases). The CDR3 covers 13 residues. With 4 bases removed from V and 7 bases from J, the gap between germline ends came to 11 bases. Looked up from germline, CDR1 is SNHLY and CDR2 is FYNNEI. This CDR3 is CASSAQGNQPQHF. CDR3 coding DNA: TGTGCCAGCAGTGCTCAGGGGAACCAGCCCCAGCATTTT.

CDR3 sequence: CASSQGPTGDQPQHF. CDR3 DNA: TGCGCCAGCAGCCAAGGGCCCACAGGGGATCAGCCCCAGCATTTT. This chain connects TRBV4-1 to TRBJ1-5; 7 nucleotides line up with TRBD1. CDR3 length: 15 amino acids. In germline, CDR1 is MGHRA, CDR2 YSYEKL. V was pared by 1 base and J by 5 bases, with 5 bases of the junction left unmatched.

The chain is built from TRBV12-3 or TRBV12-4 and TRBJ1-5; D uncertain. Trimming removed 7 bases from V and 8 bases from J, with 12 bases in between. This CDR3 has 12 residues. The CDR3 region has the DNA TGTGCCAGCACCTTAGGAGGAGAGCCCCAGCATTTT. This codes for CASTLGGEPQHF.

The J gene is TRBJ2-1, the V gene TRBV6-2 or TRBV6-3, with D unresolved. The V gene's germline CDR1 is MNHEY and CDR2 SVGEGT. There are 17 residues in the CDR3. V gave up 2 bases and J gave up 4 bases, with 18 bases separating them. DNA for the CDR3: TGTGCCAGCAGTTACCCCTTACTGATGAAGACTTACAATGAGCAGTTCTTC. It translates to CASSYPLLMKTYNEQFF.

The chain carries TRBV2 and TRBJ2-4; possibly TRBD1 for D (7 bases). Trimming removed 1 base from V and 8 bases from J, with 12 bases in between. CDR1 and CDR2 from the germline V gene are SNHLY and FYNNEI. There are 14 residues in the CDR3. The CDR3, as DNA: TGTGCCAGCAGTGAAGAGACAGGGAGGCACATTCAGTACTTC. This codes for CASSEETGRHIQYF.

The CDR3 nucleotides read TGTGCCAGCAGTTTCCCGCGGGGGAGCTCCTACAATGAGCAGTTCTTC. Residues: CASSFPRGSSYNEQFF. The J gene is TRBJ2-1, the V gene TRBV28, with 7 bases lining up with TRBD2. The CDR3 is made up of 16 amino acids. In germline, CDR1 is MDHEN, CDR2 SYDVKM. V lost 3 bases, J lost 0 bases, and 5 bases stayed unmatched. The full variable domain, rest sourced from reference TRBV28 and TRBJ2-1, is DVKVTQSSRYLVKRTGEKVFLECVQDMDHENMFWYRQDPGLGLRLIYFSYDVKMKEKGDIPEGYSVSREKKERFSLILESASTNQTSMYLCASSFPRGSSYNEQFFGPGTRLTVL.

This clone is a singleton in its sample. The chain employs TRBV29-1 and TRBJ2-5; D possibly corresponds to TRBD1 (6 bases). V was clipped by 6 bases and J by 3 bases, with 14 bases between them. The CDR3 spans 13 residues. Germline V CDR1 and CDR2: SQVTM, ANQGSEA. CDR3: CSVQQGVKETQYF. In DNA form, the CDR3 reads TGCAGCGTCCAACAGGGAGTGAAAGAGACCCAGTACTTC.

The rearrangement joins TRBV10-3 to TRBJ2-1, with 8 positions matching TRBD2. The CDR3 loop spans 15 amino acids. Germline V lookup: CDR1 ENHRY, CDR2 SYGVKD. Trimming at V came to 6 bases and at J to 7 bases, leaving 11 bases not matched to a gene. CDR3 amino acids: CAISPGLDLRNEQFF. CDR3 nucleotide sequence: TGTGCCATCAGCCCGGGACTAGATTTGAGGAATGAGCAGTTCTTC.

J is TRBJ1-6 and V is TRBV27, with 9 bases aligning to TRBD1. The CDR3 consists of 15 residues. The V segment lost 6 bases and the J segment 10 bases; nucleotides outside the gene matches: 10. Germline V gene sequence: CDR1 MNHEY, CDR2 SMNVEV (reference sequence). The CDR3: CASRPRDRELSPLHF. The CDR3 DNA reads TGTGCCAGCAGGCCCCGGGACAGGGAGTTATCACCCCTCCACTTT.

This chain uses TRBV28 with TRBJ2-1, with D perhaps matching TRBD2 (7 bases). Germline lookup yields CDR1 MDHEN and CDR2 SYDVKM. CDR3 length: 16 amino acids. Trimming cost V 8 bases and J 7 bases, with 24 bases left between them. CDR3: CASPPGGRGVMNEQFF. The DNA for the CDR3 is TGTGCCAGCCCCCCGGGGGGCAGGGGTGTGATGAATGAGCAGTTCTTC.

The chain has TRBV29-1 and TRBJ1-1; TRBD1 might be the D (6 bases). The V end was cut by 3 bases, the J end by 5 bases, with 16 bases between. Germline loops: CDR1 SQVTM, CDR2 ANQGSEA. The CDR3 is 14 residues long. The CDR3 DNA sequence: TGCAGCGTTGACAGGGGTCGGGATCGAACTGAAGCTTTCTTT. Translation gives CSVDRGRDRTEAFF.

V is TRBV18 and J is TRBJ1-1, with 10 bases fitting TRBD1. This CDR3 has 15 residues. Per germline, CDR1 KGHSH and CDR2 LQKENI. The trim removed 3 bases at V and 3 bases at J, leaving 4 bases unmatched. The CDR3: CASSPSDRGDTEAFF. CDR3 in DNA: TGTGCCAGCTCACCTTCGGACAGGGGGGACACTGAAGCTTTCTTT.

The rearrangement uses TRBV6-2 or TRBV6-3 and TRBJ1-5, with no clear D. Looked up from germline, CDR1 is MNHEY and CDR2 is SVGEGT. Trimming stripped 4 bases from V and 6 bases from J, with 19 bases between. The CDR3 loop spans 16 amino acids. CDR3: CASSSGERGRVQPQHF. In nucleotides, the CDR3 is TGTGCCAGCAGTTCTGGTGAGCGGGGAAGGGTTCAGCCCCAGCATTTT.